These 5 T cell receptor beta chains originate from one sample sequenced in a study of cytomegalovirus exposure and HLA in healthy donors. The PCR was carried out with 60 Vbeta primers and 13 Jbeta primers. Data came from immunoSEQ multiplex PCR; TCRdb stores just in-frame clones and leaves some out. The sample yields around 120,000 clones, about 76% seen once. Sample: PBMCs. The receptors here all came from a man in his 60s in good health and CMV-seropositive.

This clone was seen repeatedly, ten times or more. Written as DNA, the CDR3 is TGTGCCAGCAGTGGACGGACAGGGGCGGGGGAAAAACTGTTTTTT. Translation gives CASSGRTGAGEKLFF. The V and J genes are TRBV6-1 and TRBJ1-4; 9 bases match TRBD1. Germline trimming cut 4 bases from V and 8 bases from J; bases unmatched to any gene: 8. There are 15 residues in the CDR3. CDR1 is MNHNS, CDR2 SASEGT, per germline.

This clone was counted once. The CDR3 DNA sequence: TGTGCCAGCAGTTATTCACAGGGGGCGGGTGAAAAACTGTTTTTT. This sequence encodes CASSYSQGAGEKLFF. The chain carries TRBV6-5 and TRBJ1-4; 9 bases fit TRBD1. Germline V gives CDR1 MNHEY, CDR2 SVGAGI. The CDR3 has 15 amino acids. The J segment lost 7 bases and the V segment lost 3 bases, leaving 6 bases of the junction unmatched.

This clone was found a few times. The V and J genes are TRBV5-6 and TRBJ2-1, with D unclear. Germline CDR1 and CDR2: SGHDT and YYEEEE. CDR3 length equals 14 residues. The V end lost 4 bases, the J end lost 0 bases, and 8 bases lay between the germline ends. The DNA of the CDR3 is TGTGCCAGCAGCCTCTCGGGCTCCTACAATGAGCAGTTCTTC. Its protein product is CASSLSGSYNEQFF.

The V and J genes are TRBV28 and TRBJ1-4; D might be TRBD1 (5 bases). Per germline, CDR1 MDHEN and CDR2 SYDVKM. Trimming cost V 3 bases and J 0 bases, with 17 bases left between them. The CDR3 is made up of 18 amino acids. The CDR3 sequence is CASSFQGPTAATNEKLFF. The CDR3 bases are TGTGCCAGCAGTTTCCAGGGCCCCACAGCTGCAACTAATGAAAAACTGTTTTTT. Together with reference TRBV28 and TRBJ1-4, the CDR3 gives the full variable domain: DVKVTQSSRYLVKRTGEKVFLECVQDMDHENMFWYRQDPGLGLRLIYFSYDVKMKEKGDIPEGYSVSREKKERFSLILESASTNQTSMYLCASSFQGPTAATNEKLFFGSGTQLSVL.

The chain links TRBV28 to TRBJ2-7; TRBD2 matches at 10 bases. V trimming: 3 bases; J trimming: 0 bases; junction bases outside the gene matches: 5. Germline CDR1 is MDHEN and CDR2 is SYDVKM. The CDR3 covers 16 residues. The DNA of the CDR3 is TGTGCCAGCAGTTTTCAACTAGCGGGGAGCTCCTACGAGCAGTACTTC. As protein: CASSFQLAGSSYEQYF.